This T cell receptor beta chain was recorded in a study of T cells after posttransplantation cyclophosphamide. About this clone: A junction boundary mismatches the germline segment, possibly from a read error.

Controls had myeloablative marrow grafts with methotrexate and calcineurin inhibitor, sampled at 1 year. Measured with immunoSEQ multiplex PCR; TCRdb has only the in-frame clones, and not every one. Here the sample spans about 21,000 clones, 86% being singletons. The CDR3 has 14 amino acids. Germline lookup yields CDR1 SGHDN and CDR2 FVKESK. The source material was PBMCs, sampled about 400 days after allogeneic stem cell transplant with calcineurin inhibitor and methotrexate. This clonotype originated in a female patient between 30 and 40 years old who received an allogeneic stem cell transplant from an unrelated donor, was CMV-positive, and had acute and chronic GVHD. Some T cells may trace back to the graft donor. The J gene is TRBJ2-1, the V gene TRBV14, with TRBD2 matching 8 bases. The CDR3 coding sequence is TGTGCCAGCAGCCAGGGACTAGGCTACAGTGAGCAGTTCTTC. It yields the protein CASSQGLGYSEQFF.